The following is a T cell receptor beta chain sequence with its context. Reverse transcription of about 0.45 to 1 ug RNA was carried out with random hexamers. Amplification of TCR beta CDR3 across 54 Vbeta and 13 Jbeta was performed with immunoSEQ multiplex PCR. TCRdb used MiXCR to reprocess the immunoSEQ multiplex PCR reads, holding one entry per CDR3 protein. The sample yields under 350,000 distinct CDR3 sequences, about 91% seen once. This CDR3 contains 16 residues. CDR1 is SGDLS, CDR2 YYNGEE, per germline. The V gene lost 0 bases and the J gene lost 0 bases, with 10 bases spanning the gap. This sample is drawn from a study of CD8 T cells in Susac syndrome.

The sample taken for sequencing was CD4+ T cells from PBMCs. V is TRBV9 and J is TRBJ2-1, with D possibly TRBD2 on 6 matching bases. The TCR originated in a human donor with multiple sclerosis. The CDR3 coding sequence is TGTGCCAGCAGCGTAGGCAGTAGCGGCTCCTACAATGAGCAGTTCTTC. This codes for CASSVGSSGSYNEQFF.